A selection of T cell receptor beta chains follows, all from one sample in a study of PD-L1 blockade in urothelial cancer. The method was immunoSEQ multiplex PCR; TCRdb's version includes in-frame clones alone and lacks a portion of them. The sample shows about 50,000 clones, about 72% of them seen only once. This material consisted of PBMCs, taken around atezolizumab (anti-PD-L1) treatment. These receptors originate from a man between 65 and 85 years old with urothelial cancer. Each CDR3 is given with its conserved first and last residue. Fields, in order: CDR3 DNA, CDR3 protein, V gene, D gene, J gene, clone size. The D gene is left open where the match is weak. Rows give clone size only sometimes, using once, few, many, or a class for an expanded clone.

TGCGCCAGCAGCCAAGCACCCCCAGGACAGATCTCTGGAAACACCATATATTTT CASSQAPPGQISGNTIYF TRBV4-1 - TRBJ1-3 -
TGTGCCAGCAGTCGAGGGACACCCAACTATGGCTACACCTTC CASSRGTPNYGYTF TRBV28 - TRBJ1-2 few
TGTGCCACCAGGACAGGCCTCCAAGAGACCCAGTACTTC CATRTGLQETQYF TRBV28 TRBD1 TRBJ2-5 -
TGTGCCAGCAGCGACCCCAGGGACAGAAGCGCCATCTTTTCCGAGCAGTACTTC CASSDPRDRSAIFSEQYF TRBV5-4 TRBD1 TRBJ2-7 -
TGTGCCAGCTCGACTGACAGCTATAATTCACCCCTCCACTTT CASSTDSYNSPLHF TRBV19 - TRBJ1-6 -
TGTGCCAGCAGTGGAGGTCGGGGAAACACTGAAGCTTTCTTT CASSGGRGNTEAFF TRBV5-4 - TRBJ1-1 -
TGCGCCAGCAGCAACCCGGGACAGGTCGATGGCTACACCTTC CASSNPGQVDGYTF TRBV5-1 TRBD1 TRBJ1-2 -
TGCGCCAGCAGCTTGCAGGCTACCTATGGCTACACCTTC CASSLQATYGYTF TRBV5-1 - TRBJ1-2 -
TGTGCCAGCAGTCTCGGGACTAGCGTCAGAGATACGCAGTATTTT CASSLGTSVRDTQYF TRBV27 TRBD2 TRBJ2-3 -
TGTGCCAGCAGCTTAAAGCACGAGCAGTACTTC CASSLKHEQYF TRBV7-2 - TRBJ2-7 -
TGTGCCAGTACCTATGGGACAGGGACCGAGCAGTACTTC CASTYGTGTEQYF TRBV19 TRBD1 TRBJ2-7 -
TGTGCCAGCAGAGTAGATGTTAACACCGGGGAGCTGTTTTTT CASRVDVNTGELFF TRBV6-5 - TRBJ2-2 -
TGCGCCAGCAGCCAACCGGGATCTAATGAAAAACTGTTTTTT CASSQPGSNEKLFF TRBV4-3 - TRBJ1-4 -